These 21 T cell receptor beta chains were sequenced from one sample in a study of T cell responses to AZD1222 COVID-19 vaccine. Here immunoSEQ multiplex PCR was the method, and the copy in TCRdb shows in-frame clones only, minus some. The sample shows fewer than 130,000 clones, more than 90% of them seen only once. The sample was peripheral blood, taken 28 days after the second AZD1222 dose. The source is an adult who received the AZD1222 COVID-19 vaccine.

The J gene is TRBJ1-5, the V gene TRBV18, with D possibly TRBD1 on 6 matching bases. This CDR3 is built from 16 residues. V lost 2 bases and J lost 2, with 13 bases in between. Germline V gives CDR1 KGHSH, CDR2 LQKENI. In DNA, the CDR3 is TGTGCCAGCTCACCATATCAACAGGGCGGCAATCAGCCCCAGCATTTT. Its protein is CASSPYQQGGNQPQHF.

The chain is built from TRBV20-1 and TRBJ2-3; D remains unclear. Per the germline V gene, CDR1 is DFQATT and CDR2 is SNEGSKA (reference sequence). The ends were cut back, 3 bases at V and 7 bases at J, with 14 bases in the middle. The CDR3 is made up of 13 amino acids. The CDR3, as DNA: TGCAGTGCTAGTTTTGGGGATAGAAATACGCAGTATTTT. This encodes CSASFGDRNTQYF.

In regard to this clone: At one end the junction does not follow the germline gene, possibly because of a read error. This chain uses TRBV9 with TRBJ1-1; D is uncertain. This CDR3 has 14 residues. Germline CDR1 reads SGDLS; CDR2 reads YYNGEE. The DNA for the CDR3 is TGTACCAGCAGCGTAGAACCAATTAACACTGAAGCTTTCTTT. This codes for CTSSVEPINTEAFF.

The V gene is TRBV3-1 (or the pseudogene TRBV3-2), the J gene TRBJ2-2; 7 nucleotides match TRBD2. There are 15 residues in the CDR3. Trimming took 6 bases from V and 0 from J; bases not matched to a gene: 4. CDR1 is LGHDT, CDR2 YNNKEL, per germline (reference sequence). The CDR3 bases are TGTGCCAGCAGAAGCGGGGTCTCGAACACCGGGGAGCTGTTTTTT. Protein product: CASRSGVSNTGELFF.

This chain connects TRBV5-5 to TRBJ2-7; unclear D gene. V lost 0 bases, J lost 3 bases, and 7 bases lay in between. The CDR3 has 13 residues. Germline-derived CDR1 and CDR2 are SGHKS and YYEKEE (reference sequence). The CDR3: CASSLGQNYEQYF. The CDR3 DNA sequence: TGTGCCAGCAGCTTGGGTCAGAACTACGAGCAGTACTTC. Full variable domain (outside the CDR3, taken from reference TRBV5-5 and TRBJ2-7): DAGVTQSPTHLIKTRGQQVTLRCSPISGHKSVSWYQQVLGQGPQFIFQYYEKEERGRGNFPDRFSARQFPNYSSELNVNALLLGDSALYLCASSLGQNYEQYFGPGTRLTVT.

There are a few counts of this clone. The chain links TRBV7-2 to TRBJ1-1, with D maybe TRBD1 (5 bases). Trimming took off 5 bases at V and 4 bases at J, with 14 bases between the two ends. The V gene's germline CDR1 is SGHTA and CDR2 FQGNSA. This CDR3 spans 14 amino acids. In DNA, the CDR3 is TGTGCCAGCAGCACGAGGGGCTCGGGCACTGAAGCTTTCTTT. This sequence encodes CASSTRGSGTEAFF.

The J gene is TRBJ1-6, the V gene TRBV9; D unresolved. Germline V CDR1 and CDR2: SGDLS, YYNGEE. The V and J ends lost 0 bases and 8 bases respectively, with 12 bases between them. This CDR3 is built from 15 residues. The CDR3 loop is CASSVGPTLDSPLHF. DNA for the CDR3: TGTGCCAGCAGCGTAGGCCCGACTTTGGATTCACCCCTCCACTTT.

This clone was seen a handful of times. The chain combines TRBV4-3 with TRBJ2-7; D perhaps matches TRBD2 (5 bases). The CDR3 runs 13 residues. The V gene lost 0 bases and the J gene lost 5 bases, with 8 bases spanning the gap. Germline V CDR1 and CDR2: LGHNA, YSLEER. The CDR3 region has the DNA TGCGCCAGCAGCCAAGATCGAGGGAACGAGCAGTACTTC. This encodes CASSQDRGNEQYF.

The chain has TRBV4-3 and TRBJ1-4; unclear D gene. Germline V gene lookup returns CDR1 LGHNA and CDR2 YSLEER. This CDR3 is 15 amino acids long. Trimming pared 1 base from V and 3 bases from J, leaving 9 bases between. CDR3 sequence: CASSQVLMANEKLFF. The CDR3 bases are TGCGCCAGCAGCCAAGTTCTGATGGCTAATGAAAAACTGTTTTTT.

V is TRBV30 and J is TRBJ1-2; no clear D. CDR3 length: 13 residues. Trimming removed 2 bases at V and 8 bases at J, with 15 bases between. Per the germline V gene, CDR1 is GTSNPN and CDR2 is SVGIG (reference sequence). CDR3 coding DNA: TGTGCCTGGAGTTTGAACCCTGCGAGGGGCTACACCTTC. Translation: CAWSLNPARGYTF.

The V gene is TRBV4-3, the J gene TRBJ1-2; TRBD1 agrees at 8 bases. CDR1 is LGHNA, CDR2 YSLEER, per germline. The trim removed 4 bases at V and 7 bases at J, leaving 8 bases unmatched. The CDR3 runs to 14 residues. DNA for the CDR3: TGCGCCAGCAGCCCTGACGGACAGGGCCGTGGCTACACCTTC. The encoded protein is CASSPDGQGRGYTF.

The rearrangement links TRBV2 to TRBJ2-4, with 11 bases fitting TRBD2. The CDR3 runs to 15 residues. Germline lookup yields CDR1 SNHLY and CDR2 FYNNEI. The ends lost 6 bases at V and 8 bases at J; junction bases unmatched: 9. The CDR3 here is CASRSGTSGWYIQYF. The CDR3 DNA reads TGTGCCAGCAGGTCCGGGACTAGCGGTTGGTACATTCAGTACTTC. Using reference TRBV2 and TRBJ2-4 for the parts outside the CDR3, the full variable domain is EPEVTQTPSHQVTQMGQEVILRCVPISNHLYFYWYRQILGQKVEFLVSFYNNEISEKSEIFDDQFSVERPDGSNFTLKIRSTKLEDSAMYFCASRSGTSGWYIQYFGAGTRLSVL.

The CDR3 loop is CASSLGVGLDTQYF. CDR3 DNA sequence: TGTGCCAGCAGCTTGGGGGTGGGGCTGGATACGCAGTATTTT. The chain combines TRBV5-4 with TRBJ2-3; D might be TRBD1 (5 bases). CDR3 length: 14 amino acids. V was cut by 0 bases and J by 6 bases, with 11 bases left in between. Germline CDR1 SGHNT, CDR2 YYREEE (reference sequence).

This chain uses TRBV6-1 with TRBJ1-4; D is uncertain. CDR3 length: 12 amino acids. Germline CDR1 reads MNHNS; CDR2 reads SASEGT. Trimming took 1 base from V and 6 from J, leaving 3 bases between them. CDR3 in amino acids: CASSEVYEKLFF. CDR3 DNA: TGTGCCAGCAGTGAAGTATATGAAAAACTGTTTTTT.

CDR3 bases: TGTGCCAGCAGCACCCAGGGGGGGGCATGGGCTTTCTTT. It encodes CASSTQGGAWAFF. V is TRBV7-2 and J is TRBJ1-1, with TRBD1 matching over 7 bases. V dropped 5 bases and J dropped 11; count of bases not matched to a gene: 11. CDR1 and CDR2 from the germline V gene are SGHTA and FQGNSA. CDR3 length equals 13 residues.

The rearrangement uses TRBV5-4 and TRBJ2-3; D is possibly TRBD2 (7 bases). V gave up 4 bases and J gave up 3 bases, with 18 bases separating them. Per the germline V gene, CDR1 is SGHNT and CDR2 is YYREEE (reference sequence). This CDR3 comprises 16 residues. For the CDR3, the DNA is TGTGCCAGCAGCCGGCGGGGGCGGGAGTGGACAGATACGCAGTATTTT. Protein: CASSRRGREWTDTQYF.

This chain uses TRBV25-1 with TRBJ2-3; D could derive from TRBD1 or TRBD2 (5 bases each). V lost 9 bases to trimming and J lost 4 bases, with 17 bases between them. Germline V CDR1 and CDR2: MGHDK, SYGVNS. This CDR3 is built from 14 residues. The CDR3, as DNA: TGTGCCAGACTACGGGACGGAAGGGCAGATACGCAGTATTTT. Translating it yields CARLRDGRADTQYF. Supplemented by reference TRBV25-1 and TRBJ2-3, the full variable domain reads EADIYQTPRYLVIGTGKKITLECSQTMGHDKMYWYQQDPGMELHLIHYSYGVNSTEKGDLSSESTVSRIRTEHFPLTLESARPSHTSQYLCARLRDGRADTQYFGPGTRLTVL.

In its sample, this clone was seen a few times. The V and J genes are TRBV10-3 and TRBJ2-3; D ambiguous. The germline V and J ends were trimmed by 4 bases and 0 bases, with 5 bases remaining between them. Germline lookup yields CDR1 ENHRY and CDR2 SYGVKD. This CDR3 has 13 residues. The CDR3 protein is CAISGASTDTQYF. The CDR3 DNA reads TGTGCCATCAGTGGAGCTAGCACAGATACGCAGTATTTT.

The chain carries TRBV7-6 and TRBJ2-2; 7 nucleotides match TRBD1. V lost 2 bases, J lost 1 base, and 4 bases stayed unmatched. The CDR3 spans 16 residues. CDR1 is SGHVS and CDR2 is FNYEAQ in the germline V gene. The CDR3 here is CASSLTGTENTGELFF. CDR3 nucleotides: TGTGCCAGCAGCTTAACCGGGACAGAGAACACCGGGGAGCTGTTTTTT.

The DNA of the CDR3 is TGCGCCAGCAGCCAGGCGGGACAGGGGGCGCGGTACGAGCAGTACTTC. Translating it yields CASSQAGQGARYEQYF. The gene calls are TRBV4-1 and TRBJ2-7, with 12 bases identical to TRBD1. Germline CDR1 MGHRA, CDR2 YSYEKL. The junction had 7 bases not matched to a gene; V was cut back by 3 bases and J by 4 bases. The CDR3 totals 16 residues.

This clone was observed a single time. The chain couples TRBV21-1 to TRBJ1-1; the table's D gene call, TRBD1, was not cross checked with the DNA. TRBV21-1 is an annotated pseudogene. The CDR3 runs 16 residues. CDR3 region: CASYRRRRAGDTEAFF. The CDR3 DNA sequence: TGTGCCAGCTACCGAAGGAGGCGGGCAGGGGACACTGAAGCTTTCTTT.